This TCR beta chain came from a study of cytomegalovirus exposure and HLA in healthy donors (dated by TCRdb to about 2017). In terms of the full investigation: An earlier analysis of around 600 of the donors reported more than 250 Gb of sequence data and some 120 million unique TCR beta sequences from some 180 million T cells. Because of strong linkage in the cohort, roughly five DR-DQ haplotypes were treated as single units for association and clustering. The genetic ancestry cluster associated with self-reported Caucasian donors included 70% to 85% of the 350 to 500 genotyped donors. The study used immunosequencing to profile the T cell repertoires of approximately 640 subjects and linked those repertoires to cytomegalovirus serostatus. The aim of the study was to test whether cataloging public T cell receptors could identify signatures of past pathogen exposure. To predict cytomegalovirus infection status, the study combined high-throughput TCR immunosequencing, statistical association of individual TCRs with disease status, and machine learning. Along with the roughly 700-subject first cohort, a separate validation cohort of 120 different subjects was used. A later genetic analysis took genome-wide SNP genotypes for about 65% of the 666 donors and used that subset as a discovery cohort. Both class I and class II loci were covered by HLA typing, at four-digit resolution. To study patterns of TCR occurrence, a later analysis re-analyzed previously published TCR beta repertoires from 500 to 850 donors and added high-resolution HLA genotyping. Every discovery cohort repertoire had been produced on one sequencing platform. The later analysis used no new phenotypic data to find candidate immune exposures, relying instead on TCR beta sequences and their occurrence across donors. Donor age, sex, ethnicity and CMV serostatus were collected together with the repertoire data. On average, approximately 250,000 unique TCR beta nucleotide sequences were sequenced per donor among 398 genotyped donors of the cohort, with approximately 18% of those sequences being non-productive. Typing coverage differed by locus: A, B, C, DRB1 and DQB1 were typed in roughly 620-630 donors, DQA1 in roughly 500, DPA1 in 600 to 610, and DPB1 in 450 to 490. An earlier analysis of 587 of the donors applied high-throughput TCR beta sequencing to assess whether each TCR beta V gene segment acted as functional or pseudogenic. An early release covering more than 500 HLA-typed donors comprised 250 to 350 gigabases of sequencing data and tens of millions of unique TCR sequences. The full study reports these points: Across donors, most TCR sequences were observed very rarely, whereas some public TCRs were present in many individuals. A further reported finding was that TCR beta sequences accurately predicted the HLA-A and HLA-B alleles for most subjects in the first cohort. The only immune exposure information available for the cohort was CMV serostatus. In vitro tests confirmed that three of the cytomegalovirus-associated TCR beta chains recognize cytomegalovirus antigens. When HLA alleles, especially DR and DQ, strongly co-occurred, TCR associations were difficult to assign to individual alleles. Correlated functional status among segregating V segments might reflect linkage disequilibrium, but an unknown experimental factor could not be ruled out. The earlier analysis of about 600 of the donors excluded 15 to 20 rarely observed V segments, including chromosome 9 orphons, because counts were too low. HLA typing was unavailable for some donors at each locus, so association tests used only the typed subset. A later genetic analysis reported fewer N-insertions in productive TCRs among donors in an Asian-associated ancestry cluster than the approximately 670-donor mean. In a later analysis, HLA-associated TCR beta chains showed more clonal expansion and lower generation probabilities than non-associated chains that were equally common. A later analysis found that most CMV-associated TCR beta chains appeared HLA-restricted, with HLA associations seemingly driven largely by CMV exposure. In a later analysis, TCR association rates were found to vary across HLA loci, with the most associated TCRs seen for DRB1 alleles and the fewest for HLA-C alleles. V-gene and J-gene trimming of TCR beta chains was associated with a missense DCLRE1C variant in a later genetic analysis, and the association was replicated in an independent cohort. This cohort had only TCR beta chains sequenced, and the lack of alpha or paired-chain data limited which features could be detected. Specific HLA alleles were associated with around 18,000 TCR beta sequences at a false discovery rate of 0.05 in a later analysis. Cytomegalovirus status was reported to be diagnosed by the classifier with high specificity and sensitivity in both the original and validation cohorts. A cluster of highly shared sequence variants was judged likely to be a technical artifact of the sequencing pipeline. A total of 164 TCR beta chains were listed by the study as associated with cytomegalovirus. Presence/absence analyses assumed roughly uniform sequencing depth across donors, an assumption that may not hold. In an earlier analysis of around 600 of the donors, most TCR beta V segments appeared in productive rearrangements about 90% or about 30% of the time, broadly matching IMGT annotations. According to a later analysis, parvovirus B19, influenza, CMV and Epstein-Barr virus appeared linked to several top co-occurrence clusters. The authors suggested that the approach could potentially be extended to other disease states and immunological phenotypes. Some IMGT-functional V segments, including TRBV6-2 and TRBV6-3, could not be distinguished by the 87-base-pair reads and were therefore excluded.

In the case of this clone: Its cognate antigen has yet to be identified. No much larger clone exists at a distance of one base, and base qualities are not known.

Library preparation was by the immunoSEQ multiplex PCR assay. For the multiplex PCR, a mixture combining 60 forward primers for TCR Vbeta segments and 13 reverse primers for TCR Jbeta segments was used. The CDR3 region of rearranged TCR beta genes was amplified from genomic DNA with a multiplex PCR assay. The amplified TCR beta libraries were sequenced on the Illumina HiSeq System as 87-base-pair reads. In the source study's methods: Across the 500 to 750 repertoires, a later analysis counted tens of millions of unique TCR beta chains, 9.5 million to 12 million of which were shared by at least two donors. Raw reads were error-corrected and collapsed into unique sequences by a nearest-neighbor algorithm in which closely related sequences were merged to remove PCR and sequencing errors. CDR3 sequences were aligned to IMGT reference sequences to assign V, D and J gene segments. For a sequence to be retained, a match of at least six nucleotides to both a V gene segment and a J gene segment was required. A rearrangement counted as productive if the CDR3 had no stop codons and remained in frame with V and J, and every other rearrangement counted as non-productive. Following IMGT convention, CDR3 was defined as the stretch from the second conserved V-encoded cysteine to the conserved J-encoded phenylalanine. The earlier analysis of 550 to 650 of the donors excluded any sequence lacking an unambiguous match to a single V gene segment. An earlier analysis of a few hundred of the donors called V segments functional above 56.7% productive rearrangements and segregating when the between-donor standard deviation exceeded 5%. A statistical classification framework was developed to diagnose cytomegalovirus status using the catalog of TCR beta chain sequences. A later analysis assigned V and J genes by comparing TCR nucleotide sequences with IMGT/GENE-DB human TR gene sequences. The TCRdist pipeline was used in a later analysis to assign CDR3 sequences and most-parsimonious VDJ recombination scenarios. In a later analysis, each TCR beta chain was defined by its CDR3 amino acid sequence together with its V-gene family, and reads lacking a unique V-gene family were excluded. To address suspected cross-contamination and a sequencing artifact, a later analysis removed under 600 highly shared, low-generation-probability nucleotide sequences. For each public chain, a later analysis derived a clonal expansion index from normalized ranks of inferred template counts within each repertoire. Generation probabilities in a later analysis came from a VDJ recombination model fitted to out-of-frame rearrangements, and those results were checked against IGoR. Hypergeometric tests were used in a later analysis to score TCR-TCR, TCR-HLA and TCR-CMV co-occurrence, with a repertoire-size bias correction applied to the TCR pairs. A later analysis estimated false discovery rates by permuting HLA or CMV assignments 20 times. In a later analysis, co-occurring TCRs were grouped using DBSCAN, with TCRdist sequence similarity added in when clustering inside HLA-allele-positive subsets. Repertoires with fewer than 30,000 or more than 120,000 public chains were left out of co-occurrence clustering, as were roughly five repertoires with anomalous nucleotide sharing. The clones in this table, taken by TCRdb from immuneACCESS, are in-frame only. Not every clone is retained; where verified, under half of the shortfall comes from an unresolved V gene, and the cause of the rest is unknown. V and J calls and clone size are given by that table; D and trimming were obtained from the DNA. The sample has roughly 100,000 clones on record, roughly 70% of them singletons. Clones ranked in the top ten supply about 9.4% of the sample.

The cohort consisted of hundreds of healthy bone marrow donors. All cohort members were sampled while nominally healthy, although unrecorded immune exposures were likely present. The donor tested CMV seronegative, placing the donor among the 300 to 450 seronegative members of the cohort. A peripheral blood sample was collected from each donor, and TCR beta sequencing was performed on peripheral blood mononuclear cells. Genomic DNA was extracted from the blood cell samples with the Qiagen DNeasy Blood Extraction Kit. Counted from cysteine to phenylalanine, this CDR3 has 13 amino acids. The CDR3 DNA has 39 bases and is translated from base 1. According to the germline V gene, CDR1 reads MNHNS and CDR2 reads SASEGT. The V end loses 7 bases and the J end loses 0 bases, and a stretch of 7 bases separates them.

The sequenced sample was PBMCs. This TCR was recovered from a man aged 45-60 years in good health and CMV-seronegative. Recombination linked TRBV6-1 to TRBJ1-3; the D segment cannot be called with confidence. The DNA reads TGTGCCAGCAAAGCATCCTCTGGAAACACCATATATTTT. This encodes CASKASSGNTIYF.